This T cell receptor beta chain is from a study of T cell responses to AZD1222 COVID-19 vaccine. A single count supports this clone. Here immunoSEQ multiplex PCR was the method, and the copy in TCRdb shows in-frame clones only, minus some. This sample has fewer than 150,000 clones, with about 90% found just once. Sequenced here: peripheral blood, sampled 28 days after the second AZD1222 dose. This TCR came from an adult who received the AZD1222 COVID-19 vaccine.

The CDR3 DNA is TGTGCCAGCAGCCAAACAGGGGAAGCTTTCTTT. Translation: CASSQTGEAFF. The chain carries TRBV5-4 and TRBJ1-1; maybe TRBD1 (6 bases). Trimming removed 4 bases at V and 8 bases at J, with 9 bases between. This CDR3 is built from 11 residues. CDR1 SGHNT and CDR2 YYREEE come from the germline V gene (reference sequence).